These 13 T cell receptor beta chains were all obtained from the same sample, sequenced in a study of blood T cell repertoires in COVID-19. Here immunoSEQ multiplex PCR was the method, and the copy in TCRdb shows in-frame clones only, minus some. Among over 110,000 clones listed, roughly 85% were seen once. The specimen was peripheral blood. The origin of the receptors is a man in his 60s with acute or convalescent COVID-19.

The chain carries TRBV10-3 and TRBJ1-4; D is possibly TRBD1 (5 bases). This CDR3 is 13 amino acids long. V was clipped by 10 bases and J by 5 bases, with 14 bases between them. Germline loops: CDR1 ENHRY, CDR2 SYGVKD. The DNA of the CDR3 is TGTGCCACGGGGGGGAGAGAAAATGAAAAACTGTTTTTT. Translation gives CATGGRENEKLFF.

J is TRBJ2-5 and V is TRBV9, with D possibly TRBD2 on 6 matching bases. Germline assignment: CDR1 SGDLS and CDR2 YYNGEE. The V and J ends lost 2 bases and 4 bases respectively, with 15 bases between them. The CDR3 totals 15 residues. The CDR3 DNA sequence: TGTGCCAGCAGCGTGGGAGGCGAGGGAGGAGAGACCCAGTACTTC. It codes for CASSVGGEGGETQYF.

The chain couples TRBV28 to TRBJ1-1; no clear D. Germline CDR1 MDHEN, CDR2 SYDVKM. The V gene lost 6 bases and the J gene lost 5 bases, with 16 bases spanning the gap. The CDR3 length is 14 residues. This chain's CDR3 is CASSPGRGGTEAFF. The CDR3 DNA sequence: TGTGCCAGCAGCCCGGGCCGGGGAGGGACTGAAGCTTTCTTT.

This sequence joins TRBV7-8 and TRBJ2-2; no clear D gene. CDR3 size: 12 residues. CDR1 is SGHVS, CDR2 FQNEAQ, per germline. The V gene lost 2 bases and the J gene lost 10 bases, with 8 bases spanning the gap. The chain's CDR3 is CASSLTVPELFF. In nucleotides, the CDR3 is TGTGCCAGCAGCTTAACTGTTCCGGAGCTGTTTTTT. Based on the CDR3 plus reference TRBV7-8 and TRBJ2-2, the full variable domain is GAGVSQSPRYKVAKRGQDVALRCDPISGHVSLFWYQQALGQGPEFLTYFQNEAQLDKSGLPSDRFFAERPEGSVSTLKIQRTQQEDSAVYLCASSLTVPELFFGEGSRLTVL.

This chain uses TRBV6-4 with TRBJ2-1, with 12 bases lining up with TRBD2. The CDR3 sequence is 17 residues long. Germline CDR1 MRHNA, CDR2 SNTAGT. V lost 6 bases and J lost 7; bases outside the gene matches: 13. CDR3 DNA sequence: TGTGCCAGCAGCCTCGGGGGAGGTACTAGCGGGAGGAATGAGCAGTTCTTC. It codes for CASSLGGGTSGRNEQFF.

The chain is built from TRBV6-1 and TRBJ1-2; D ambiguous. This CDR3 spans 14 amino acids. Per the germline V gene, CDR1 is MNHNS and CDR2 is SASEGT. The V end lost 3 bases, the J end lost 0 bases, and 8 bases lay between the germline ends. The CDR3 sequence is CASSERQPNYGYTF. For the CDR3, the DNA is TGTGCCAGCAGTGAGAGGCAGCCTAACTATGGCTACACCTTC.

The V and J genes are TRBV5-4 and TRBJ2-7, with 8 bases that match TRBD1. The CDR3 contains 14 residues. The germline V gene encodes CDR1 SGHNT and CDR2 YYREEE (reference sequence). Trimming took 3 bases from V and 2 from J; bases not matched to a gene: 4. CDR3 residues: CASSSGQGAYEQYF. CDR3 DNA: TGTGCCAGCAGCTCCGGACAGGGAGCCTACGAGCAGTACTTC.

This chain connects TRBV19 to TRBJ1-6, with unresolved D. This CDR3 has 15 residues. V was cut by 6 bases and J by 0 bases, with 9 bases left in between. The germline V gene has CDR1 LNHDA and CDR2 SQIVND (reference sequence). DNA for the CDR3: TGTGCCAGTAGAGCTCCGAGCTCCTATAATTCACCCCTCCACTTT. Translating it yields CASRAPSSYNSPLHF. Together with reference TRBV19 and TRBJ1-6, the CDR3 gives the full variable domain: DGGITQSPKYLFRKEGQNVTLSCEQNLNHDAMYWYRQDPGQGLRLIYYSQIVNDFQKGDIAEGYSVSREKKESFPLTVTSAQKNPTAFYLCASRAPSSYNSPLHFGNGTRLTVT.

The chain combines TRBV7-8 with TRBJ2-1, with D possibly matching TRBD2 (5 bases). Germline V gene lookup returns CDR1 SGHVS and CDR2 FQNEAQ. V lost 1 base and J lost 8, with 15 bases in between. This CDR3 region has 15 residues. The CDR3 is CASSLVGDYGYEQFF. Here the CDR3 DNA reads TGTGCCAGCAGCTTAGTTGGTGACTACGGCTATGAGCAGTTCTTC.

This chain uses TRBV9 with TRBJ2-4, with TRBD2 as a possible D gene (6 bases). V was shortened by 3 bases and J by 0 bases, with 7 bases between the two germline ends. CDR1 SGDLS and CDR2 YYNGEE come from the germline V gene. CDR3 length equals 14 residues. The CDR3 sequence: CASSGGLAKNIQYF. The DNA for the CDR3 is TGTGCCAGCAGCGGGGGACTAGCCAAAAACATTCAGTACTTC.

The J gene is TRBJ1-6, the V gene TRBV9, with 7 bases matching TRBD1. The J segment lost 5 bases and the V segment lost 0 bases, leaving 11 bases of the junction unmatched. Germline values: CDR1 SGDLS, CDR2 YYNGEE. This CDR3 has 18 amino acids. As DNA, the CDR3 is TGTGCCAGCAGCGTAGCGGGAGCGCCGGGACAGCATAATTCACCCCTCCACTTT. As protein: CASSVAGAPGQHNSPLHF.

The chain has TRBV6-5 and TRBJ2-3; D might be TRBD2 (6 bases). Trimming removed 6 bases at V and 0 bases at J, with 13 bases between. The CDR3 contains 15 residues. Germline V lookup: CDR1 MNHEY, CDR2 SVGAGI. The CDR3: CASRGTGPSTDTQYF. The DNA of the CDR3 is TGTGCCAGCAGAGGGACTGGTCCTAGCACAGATACGCAGTATTTT.

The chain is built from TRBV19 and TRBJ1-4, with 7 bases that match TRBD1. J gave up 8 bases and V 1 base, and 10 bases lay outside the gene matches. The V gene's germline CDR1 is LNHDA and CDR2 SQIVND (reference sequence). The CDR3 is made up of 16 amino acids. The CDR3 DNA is TGTGCCAGTAGTATAGGGGGACAGTTCGGACGGGAAAAACTGTTTTTT. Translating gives CASSIGGQFGREKLFF.